The entry that follows covers one T cell receptor (beta chain) sequence. Its antigen is not identified. Produced via immunoSEQ multiplex PCR; TCRdb's table is partial and in-frame only. Among about 4,500 clones listed, 82% were seen once. With 7 bases clipped from V and 8 bases from J, the junction kept 8 bases outside the gene matches. There are 15 residues in the CDR3. Germline V gene data show CDR1 as SGHAT and CDR2 as FQNNGV. Described time point: neoterminal ileum biopsy at postoperative endoscopy, about 6 months after surgery. The data were taken from a study of T cell repertoires in ileal Crohn's disease. Looking at the study overall: 35% were active smokers at surgery; median disease duration was nearly eight years.

Study findings and constraints: High-frequency clones were more common in sorted CD8 than CD4 cells. Clonal expansions were more frequent in active smokers than non-smokers at surgery. Postoperative endoscopy occurred within one year, median about 7.3 months.

The sequenced sample was ileal tissue. The receptor was isolated from an adult with Crohn's disease. This chain connects TRBV11-2 to TRBJ2-1, with 13 nucleotides matching TRBD2. The CDR3 region is CASTRTSGSRDEQFF. CDR3 in DNA: TGTGCCAGCACCAGGACTAGCGGGAGTAGGGATGAGCAGTTCTTC.